The table lists the clone carrying this TCR beta chain with a few counts. Its antigen is not identified. The sample belongs to a study of T cells in Graves' hyperthyroidism and ophthalmopathy. At the level of the study: Peripheral blood was secured at the point of initial diagnosis, before any treatment.

General study findings and limits: Blood also held most thyroid clonotypes expanded beyond 0.001.

Amplified TCR beta CDR3 regions derived from RNA transcripts. First-round RT-PCR of the TCR CDR3 relied on the HTBI primer set. MiXCR, applied by TCRdb to the multiplex PCR reads, yields one record per CDR3 protein. This sample carries hundreds of thousands of distinct CDR3 sequences, 15% to 20% of them seen once, and the ten largest clones take around 55%. The CDR3 is 16 residues long. V lost 5 bases to trimming and J lost 3 bases, with 17 bases between them. Looked up from germline, CDR1 is SGHTA and CDR2 is FQGNSA. Any patient presenting with uncontrolled infection, other autoimmune disease, pregnancy or lactation was left out.

This TCR came from a woman aged 60-70 years with Graves' ophthalmopathy. Sequencing used blood. The chain has TRBV7-2 and TRBJ1-3; perhaps TRBD1 as D (6 bases). The CDR3 DNA reads as TGTGCCAGCAGCCTCGGGGGGCGAGCGCGTGGAAACACCATATATTTT. It translates to CASSLGGRARGNTIYF.